The next 3 T cell receptor beta chains were all read from a single sample in a study of shared clonotypes between healthy human individuals. Clones were read by immunoSEQ multiplex PCR, and TCRdb kept only the in-frame ones, dropping some. The sample gives roughly 760,000 clones, approximately 74% of which show up once; over 1.5% is in the top ten. The source material was memory CD4+ T cells sorted from blood. Subset of the sample: CD45RA-negative fraction. Every receptor here comes from a woman aged 30 to 39 in good health.

The rearrangement links TRBV7-5 to TRBJ2-1; TRBD2 is the table's D call, not checked against the DNA. TRBV7-5 counts as a pseudogene. This CDR3 region has 15 residues. The CDR3 DNA reads TGTGTCAGAAGCTTATGTCCGGGAGGGAGGGATGAGCAGTTCTTC. This codes for CVRSLCPGGRDEQFF.

This clone was seen more than once but under ten times. The chain links TRBV5-1 to TRBJ1-2; 9 bases map to TRBD1. The CDR3 consists of 13 residues. Trimming at V came to 4 bases and at J to 7 bases, leaving 5 bases not matched to a gene. Per the germline V gene, CDR1 is SGHRS and CDR2 is YFSETQ. The CDR3 DNA reads TGCGCCAGCAGCACGGGACAGGGCGGTGGCTACACCTTC. Translated: CASSTGQGGGYTF.

This chain joins TRBV4-2 and TRBJ2-2; no firm D call. The CDR3 has 16 residues. V was pared by 0 bases and J by 1 base, with 9 bases between. Germline CDR1 is LGHNA and CDR2 is YNFKEQ. CDR3 in amino acids: CASSQDWAQNTGELFF. The CDR3 nucleotides read TGTGCCAGCAGCCAAGATTGGGCTCAGAACACCGGGGAGCTGTTTTTT.